The 5 T cell receptor beta chains presented below share a single source sample, sequenced in a study of shared clonotypes between healthy human individuals. The naive CD8 population came from CD45RO-negative cells selected for CCR7, without terminally differentiated effector memory CD45RA+ cells. The data were produced by immunoSEQ multiplex PCR, yet TCRdb's version contains in-frame clones alone and is incomplete. The repertoire consists of roughly 2 million clones, with about 95% occurring once and the leading ten covering 1% to 1.3%. Sequencing was performed on naive CD8+ T cells sorted from blood. Receptors originate from a man aged 18 to 35 in good health.

This chain uses TRBV27 with TRBJ1-6, with D perhaps matching TRBD1 (5 bases). There are 13 residues in the CDR3. Per germline, CDR1 MNHEY and CDR2 SMNVEV (reference sequence). The V and J ends lost 0 bases and 14 bases respectively, with 11 bases between them. CDR3 in amino acids: CASSLSLQATLHF. The CDR3 DNA reads as TGTGCCAGCAGTTTATCCCTACAGGCAACCCTCCACTTT.

This clone was recorded once. The chain links TRBV27 to TRBJ2-2; D is perhaps TRBD2 (5 bases). CDR1 MNHEY and CDR2 SMNVEV come from the germline V gene (reference sequence). CDR3 length: 14 residues. V lost 6 bases and J lost 6, with 14 bases in between. The DNA for the CDR3 is TGTGCCAGCAGCCCTACGAGGGAGCCCGGGGAGCTGTTTTTT. This sequence encodes CASSPTREPGELFF.

The chain combines TRBV27 with TRBJ1-1; D remains ambiguous. The CDR3 contains 15 residues. Germline V CDR1 and CDR2: MNHEY, SMNVEV (reference sequence). V dropped 5 bases and J dropped 0 bases, with 13 bases sitting between them. Here the CDR3 DNA reads TGTGCCAGCAGTCCAATGGGCCCCTTGAACACTGAAGCTTTCTTT. Encoded protein: CASSPMGPLNTEAFF.

Only one count was recorded for this clone. The V gene is TRBV28, the J gene TRBJ1-1, with D possibly being TRBD1 (5 bases). The CDR3 covers 16 residues. Deletions cut 3 bases from V and 5 bases from J, with 19 bases between. Germline CDR1 is MDHEN and CDR2 is SYDVKM. As DNA, the CDR3 is TGTGCCAGCAGTTTTCCCCCTGGAGGGGAGGATACTGAAGCTTTCTTT. Protein sequence: CASSFPPGGEDTEAFF.

Details on this clone: The sample contains more than one DNA sequence encoding this CDR3. This sequence joins TRBV7-3 and TRBJ2-1; D may be TRBD2 (5 bases). Trimming cost V 1 base and J 2 bases, with 9 bases left between them. CDR3 size: 15 residues. Germline V gene sequence: CDR1 SGHTA, CDR2 FQGTGA. CDR3 bases: TGTGCCAGCAGCTTAATTGCGGGTACCTACAATGAGCAGTTCTTC. Translated, it gives CASSLIAGTYNEQFF.